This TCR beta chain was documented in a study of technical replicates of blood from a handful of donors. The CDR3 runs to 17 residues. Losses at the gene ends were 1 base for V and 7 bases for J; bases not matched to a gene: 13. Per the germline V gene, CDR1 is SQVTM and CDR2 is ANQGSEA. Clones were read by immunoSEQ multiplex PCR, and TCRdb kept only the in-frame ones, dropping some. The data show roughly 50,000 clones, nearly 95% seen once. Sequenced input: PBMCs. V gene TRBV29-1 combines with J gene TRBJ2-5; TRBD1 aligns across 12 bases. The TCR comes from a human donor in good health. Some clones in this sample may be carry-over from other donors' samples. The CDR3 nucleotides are TGCAGCGTTGAAGCCCAGGTGGGACAGGGGGCGGTCGGGACCCAGTACTTC. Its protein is CSVEAQVGQGAVGTQYF.